The T cell receptor beta chain under discussion was sequenced for a study of beta chain features in type 1 diabetes (dated by TCRdb to 2016 to 2018). Notes on the research overall: Mean age, gender distribution, total cell number and subset yield did not differ between patients and healthy donors. A total of some 100,000,000 sorted cells were examined across all samples, and a strong correlation was observed between cell number per subset and RNA yield. The study compared TCRB repertoires of sorted circulating CD4+ T cell subsets between recently diagnosed type 1 diabetes patients and matched healthy donors. Whereas all 30 or so donors provided naive and central memory subsets, regulatory and stem cell-like memory subsets were isolated from just 8 patients and roughly eight healthy donors.

Overall study results and their limits: HLA sub-analyses involved small numbers of individuals, so any influence of HLA type on TCRB rearrangement remained unresolved. In all four CD4+ subsets, TCRB CDR3 length was moderately but significantly shorter in type 1 diabetes patients. Shorter templates might be favored by PCR, yet because patient and control samples were amplified and corrected together, any such skew would affect both groups equally. Naive, central memory and regulatory TCRB repertoires appeared more similar among patients than among healthy donors. Because cDNA rather than genomic DNA was sequenced, highly expressing activated cells could have been over-represented, although no difference in activation and CD3 levels was found between groups. At VDJ recombination sites, patients with type 1 diabetes made fewer insertions and deleted more nucleotides, a pattern implying thymic rearrangement abnormalities.

The entire amount of isolated RNA was reverse transcribed using the High Capacity cDNA Reverse Transcription Kit, so the sequenced TCRB transcripts were expressed ones. Naive, central memory and regulatory T cell samples underwent deep immunoSEQ sequencing, averaging roughly 3.3 million total reads per sample. Sorted cells were lysed in RLT buffer, and RNA was extracted using DNase-treated RNeasy Micro or Mini kits according to cell number. Each cell subset was processed separately to prevent cross-contamination, with patient and healthy donor samples processed together. Using the immunoSEQ multiplex PCR, TCRB sequences were amplified from cDNA into 87-bp fragments spanning the CDR3 region. Sequencing of the amplicons was done on the Illumina HiSeq platform. As for the original processing: PCR bias was computationally corrected using synthetic template baselines, reads within Hamming distance 2 were collapsed, and singletons that could not be merged were discarded. Reads were aligned to IMGT to assign V, D and J genes, CDR3 length, and insertions or deletions at six rearrangement sites. Clonotype counts were normalized to sorted cell number within each subset before computing true diversity and Gini coefficients with the tcR R package. The overlap coefficient, calculated on TCRB nucleotide sequences, was used to measure repertoire sharing. Out-of-frame TCRB sequences from naive cells were analyzed as a proxy for the pre-selection repertoire. As stored in TCRdb, this immuneACCESS dataset retains in-frame rearrangements with V and J assigned. A fraction of the clones does not appear; measured against another copy, unresolved V genes explain less than half of the discrepancy, and the remainder lacks a known reason. V, J and clone size are those of that table, while D and trimming were read from the DNA. The sample data list 300,000 or so clones, and 13% to 15% of these were observed just once. More than 0.015% of the sample belongs to the ten largest clones.

This clone was picked up a small number of times. Which antigen it targets is not known. No quality values exist for individual bases; no much larger clone is one base distant. Each donor gave one peripheral blood draw, averaging approximately 0.12 L, which was collected into heparinised tubes. Using a panel that included CD45RO, CCR7, CD25, CD127, CD95 and CD27, naive, central memory, regulatory and stem cell-like memory CD4+ T cells were sorted on a BD FACSAria II. All sorted populations exceeded 95% purity. Right away, PBMCs were isolated by Lymphoprep density gradient centrifugation and were stained directly, with no culture step. Samples were stained and sorted in pairs, with one healthy donor and one patient per experiment, so that batch effects were minimized. Sequencing used naive CD4+ T cells from blood. The meaning of the sample's cell subset or site label: true naive CD4+ T cells. This sequence was found in a man in his thirties or forties with type 1 diabetes.

The DNA sequence is as follows: TGCGCCAGCAGCTTAACGGGACAAGGGTACCAAGAGACCCAGTACTTC. This is translated as CASSLTGQGYQETQYF. This sequence uses TRBV5-1 and TRBJ2-5, with TRBD1 as a weak D call on 6 bases. The CDR3 sequence holds 16 residues, the cysteine and phenylalanine included. The CDR3 DNA has 48 bases and is translated from base 1. Via the germline V gene, CDR1 is SGHRS and CDR2 YFSETQ. Trimming at the junction amounts to 2 bases on V and 0 bases on J, and the germline ends lie 14 bases apart. Joined to the reference TRBV5-1 and TRBJ2-5 proteins, this CDR3 gives the full variable domain: KAGVTQTPRYLIKTRGQQVTLSCSPISGHRSVSWYQQTPGQGLQFLFEYFSETQRNKGNFPGRFSGRQFSNSRSEMNVSTLELGDSALYLCASSLTGQGYQETQYFGPGTRLLVL.